What follows describes a single T cell receptor (beta chain). Its antigen is currently unknown. This record comes from a study of graft-versus-host responses after intestinal transplantation. Overall study: The recipients all started with anti-thymocyte globulin induction and then took tacrolimus and steroids for around 3 years.

With V trimmed by 1 base and J by 1 base, 0 bases remained unmatched. The CDR3 is made up of 15 amino acids. Looked up from germline, CDR1 is MDHEN and CDR2 is SYDVKM. Investigators treated the graft tissue so that it released intraepithelial and lamina propria lymphocytes. Clones were sequenced by immunoSEQ multiplex PCR, and TCRdb holds only the in-frame ones, with some missing. The data show 15,000 or so clones, roughly 82% seen once. Study observations and caveats: Early after transplant, HvG declines were associated with peak levels of circulating GvH clones. Recipient marrow showed GvH clones, some seen first in ileum or blood.

The origin of this receptor is a human patient who received an intestinal transplant, so some T cells may come from the graft donor. The starting material was ileum tissue, obtained roughly 26 days after intestinal transplant. The V gene is TRBV28, the J gene TRBJ2-3; 9 positions match TRBD2. Written as DNA, the CDR3 is TGTGCCAGCAGTTTATCTAGCGGGGGCACAGATACGCAGTATTTT. This translates into CASSLSSGGTDTQYF.